One and the same sample provided the 25 T cell receptor beta chains below, sequenced in a study of cytomegalovirus exposure and HLA in healthy donors. The PCR was carried out with 60 Vbeta primers and 13 Jbeta primers. Sequencing used immunoSEQ multiplex PCR; TCRdb keeps in-frame clones, though not all of them. The table records about 100,000 clones, roughly four fifths of them present only once. The sequenced sample was PBMCs. The source of these receptors is a male donor in good health and CMV-seropositive.

This clone was counted a few times. The chain uses TRBV4-1 and TRBJ2-7; 10 bases agree with TRBD1. With V trimmed by 3 bases and J by 3 bases, 8 bases remained unmatched. Germline loops: CDR1 MGHRA, CDR2 YSYEKL. CDR3 length: 16 residues. The CDR3 DNA reads TGCGCCAGCAGCCATTTACTAGGACAGGGGGGCTACGAGCAGTACTTC. Amino acid sequence: CASSHLLGQGGYEQYF.

The chain has TRBV7-2 and TRBJ2-1; 8 positions match TRBD2. The CDR3 loop spans 15 amino acids. Germline loops: CDR1 SGHTA, CDR2 FQGNSA. The trim removed 5 bases at V and 6 bases at J, leaving 9 bases unmatched. The CDR3 sequence: CASSPSSGGLNEQFF. The DNA for the CDR3 is TGTGCCAGCAGCCCTTCGTCGGGGGGGCTCAATGAGCAGTTCTTC.

V usage is TRBV19 and J usage is TRBJ1-1; D call uncertain. The V and J ends lost 6 bases and 0 bases respectively, with 11 bases between them. This CDR3 contains 14 residues. CDR1 is LNHDA and CDR2 is SQIVND in the germline V gene (reference sequence). The DNA of the CDR3 is TGTGCCAGTAGCCGAGGACTGATGAACACTGAAGCTTTCTTT. Protein product: CASSRGLMNTEAFF.

The V call is TRBV27, the J call TRBJ2-7; 10 positions agree with TRBD1. CDR3 length equals 15 residues. V shed 6 bases, J shed 2 bases, and the junction held 7 bases outside the gene matches. Germline V CDR1 and CDR2: MNHEY, SMNVEV (reference sequence). CDR3 DNA sequence: TGTGCCAGCAGGCAGACAGGGGGCACTCCCTACGAGCAGTACTTC. Translation gives CASRQTGGTPYEQYF.

The chain is built from TRBV6-5 and TRBJ2-1; 7 bases map to TRBD2. V lost 8 bases, J lost 4 bases, and 5 bases stayed unmatched. The germline V gene encodes CDR1 MNHEY and CDR2 SVGAGI. The CDR3 contains 13 residues. CDR3 nucleotides: TGTGCCAGCTGCAGGCGGGGGTACAATGAGCAGTTCTTC. It yields the protein CASCRRGYNEQFF.

The genes are TRBV18 and TRBJ2-3; D may be TRBD2 (6 bases). The V end lost 3 bases, the J end lost 6 bases, and 13 bases lay between the germline ends. The CDR3 extends over 14 amino acids. Per the germline V gene, CDR1 is KGHSH and CDR2 is LQKENI. The CDR3 is CASSPPGGADTQYF. DNA of the CDR3: TGTGCCAGCTCACCCCCCGGCGGGGCTGATACGCAGTATTTT. The variable domain in full, with the rest retrieved from reference TRBV18 and TRBJ2-3, is NAGVMQNPRHLVRRRGQEARLRCSPMKGHSHVYWYRQLPEEGLKFMVYLQKENIIDESGMPKERFSAEFPKEGPSILRIQQVVRGDSAAYFCASSPPGGADTQYFGPGTRLTVL.

This chain connects TRBV6-5 to TRBJ2-3; TRBD1 matches at 9 bases. The junction had 7 bases not matched to a gene; V was cut back by 4 bases and J by 2 bases. Germline CDR1 and CDR2: MNHEY and SVGAGI. The CDR3 is 16 amino acids. CDR3 in amino acids: CASSSRTGAATDTQYF. In DNA, the CDR3 is TGTGCCAGCAGTTCAAGGACAGGGGCGGCCACAGATACGCAGTATTTT.

The CDR3 nucleotides read TGTGCCAGCGGGCCCATCAGGGGGCCCGATGAAGCTTTCTTT. Its translation is CASGPIRGPDEAFF. J is TRBJ1-1 and V is TRBV6-6; 8 nucleotides line up with TRBD1. Germline values: CDR1 MNHNY, CDR2 SVGAGI (reference sequence). V shed 8 bases and J 7 bases; nucleotides not matched to a gene: 12. CDR3 length equals 14 residues.

This sequence joins TRBV5-1 and TRBJ1-2, with D hard to call. V lost 0 bases to trimming and J lost 4 bases, with 10 bases between them. Germline assignment: CDR1 SGHRS and CDR2 YFSETQ. This CDR3 region has 14 residues. CDR3 in amino acids: CASSLAGEGYGYTF. The CDR3 DNA follows: TGCGCCAGCAGCTTGGCCGGAGAGGGCTATGGCTACACCTTC.

The gene calls are TRBV5-1 and TRBJ1-5, with TRBD1 matching 7 bases. J was trimmed by 0 bases and V by 1 base; bases with no gene match: 4. The CDR3 is 16 residues long. CDR1 and CDR2 from the germline V gene are SGHRS and YFSETQ. This CDR3 reads CASSLLGGGSNQPQHF. Here the CDR3 DNA reads TGCGCCAGCAGCTTGTTAGGGGGCGGTAGCAATCAGCCCCAGCATTTT.

The chain joins TRBV11-2 to TRBJ1-1; D unresolved. Trimming pared 1 base from V and 3 bases from J, leaving 6 bases between. This CDR3 is built from 13 residues. CDR1 SGHAT and CDR2 FQNNGV come from the germline V gene. The CDR3 DNA is TGTGCCAGCAGCTTAGTCCCGGACACTGAAGCTTTCTTT. This sequence encodes CASSLVPDTEAFF.

The chain recombines TRBV11-2 with TRBJ2-7; TRBD2 aligns across 11 bases. V was clipped by 1 base and J by 2 bases; unmatched bases: 7. Looked up from germline, CDR1 is SGHAT and CDR2 is FQNNGV. The CDR3 length is 17 residues. The CDR3 loop reads CASSLVVGSGGAYEQYF. Here the CDR3 DNA reads TGTGCCAGCAGCTTAGTCGTGGGTAGCGGGGGGGCCTACGAGCAGTACTTC. The full variable domain, with the rest looked up from reference TRBV11-2 and TRBJ2-7, is EAGVAQSPRYKIIEKRQSVAFWCNPISGHATLYWYQQILGQGPKLLIQFQNNGVVDDSQLPKDRFSAERLKGVDSTLKIQPAKLEDSAVYLCASSLVVGSGGAYEQYFGPGTRLTVT.

The chain carries TRBV18 and TRBJ2-3, with 10 bases lining up with TRBD1. CDR1 is KGHSH and CDR2 is LQKENI in the germline V gene. The ends lost 0 bases at V and 5 bases at J; junction bases unmatched: 5. The CDR3 is made up of 16 amino acids. The CDR3 coding sequence is TGTGCCAGCTCACCACCGGGACAGGGGTTGAAAGATACGCAGTATTTT. Amino acid sequence: CASSPPGQGLKDTQYF.

This clone was detected only a few times. The gene calls are TRBV14 and TRBJ1-6; 9 bases match TRBD1. Per the germline V gene, CDR1 is SGHDN and CDR2 is FVKESK. The trim removed 3 bases at V and 4 bases at J, leaving 10 bases unmatched. The CDR3 loop spans 18 amino acids. The CDR3 loop is CASSQLPPGTGYNSPLHF. The CDR3 DNA is TGTGCCAGCAGCCAGCTCCCTCCCGGGACAGGGTATAATTCACCCCTCCACTTT.

This clone was seen once. This rearrangement joins TRBV19 to TRBJ1-1; no definite D call. V lost 4 bases, J lost 0 bases, and 24 bases lay in between. The germline CDR1 and CDR2 sequences are LNHDA and SQIVND (reference sequence). This CDR3 region has 19 residues. CDR3 bases: TGTGCCAGTAGTAGGATGGCGGAGGGCGTTCGGGCAATGAACACTGAAGCTTTCTTT. It translates to CASSRMAEGVRAMNTEAFF.

The rearrangement links TRBV19 to TRBJ1-5; D possibly corresponds to TRBD1 (5 bases). Germline V gives CDR1 LNHDA, CDR2 SQIVND (reference sequence). This CDR3 has 17 amino acids. Deletions cut 5 bases from V and 0 bases from J, with 17 bases between. The DNA for the CDR3 is TGTGCCAGTAGTGGAGGGACCGGGGATCTTAGCAATCAGCCCCAGCATTTT. This encodes CASSGGTGDLSNQPQHF.

The chain has TRBV11-2 and TRBJ2-3; 7 bases are a match to TRBD2. The CDR3 covers 16 residues. Germline CDR1 is SGHAT and CDR2 is FQNNGV. Losses at the gene ends were 0 bases for V and 3 bases for J; bases not matched to a gene: 6. The CDR3 loop reads CASSLDWAGVTDTQYF. CDR3 nucleotides: TGTGCCAGCAGCTTAGATTGGGCGGGGGTTACAGATACGCAGTATTTT.

The chain links TRBV6-5 to TRBJ2-4; TRBD1 might be the D (6 bases). This CDR3 contains 13 residues. Trimming stripped 8 bases from V and 8 bases from J, with 16 bases between. Germline CDR1 MNHEY, CDR2 SVGAGI. The CDR3 here is CASLKRGSDIQYF. The CDR3, as DNA: TGTGCCAGCTTAAAAAGGGGGAGTGACATTCAGTACTTC.

V and J are TRBV30 and TRBJ1-1, with 7 bases aligning to TRBD1. Germline V CDR1 and CDR2: GTSNPN, SVGIG (reference sequence). CDR3 length equals 15 residues. V shed 3 bases and J 1 base; nucleotides not matched to a gene: 8. The CDR3 here is CAWSVPGTANTEAFF. The CDR3 DNA reads as TGTGCCTGGAGCGTCCCCGGGACAGCGAACACTGAAGCTTTCTTT.

The V and J genes are TRBV7-8 and TRBJ1-1; D perhaps matches TRBD1 (6 bases). This CDR3 has 15 amino acids. Germline assignment: CDR1 SGHVS and CDR2 FQNEAQ. Trimming shortened V by 2 bases and J by 4 bases, and 14 bases separated the two germline ends. CDR3: CASSLNLGGGTEAFF. Here the CDR3 DNA reads TGTGCCAGCAGCTTAAACCTAGGGGGGGGCACTGAAGCTTTCTTT.

This chain links TRBV7-9 with TRBJ2-7, with D possibly TRBD1 on 5 matching bases. The CDR3 contains 16 residues. CDR1 and CDR2 from the germline V gene are SEHNR and FQNEAQ (reference sequence). V was cut by 0 bases and J by 5 bases, with 17 bases left in between. CDR3 coding DNA: TGTGCCAGCAGCTTAGCTGAGAGCAGGGCCAGGGACGAGCAGTACTTC. The encoded protein is CASSLAESRARDEQYF.

The genes are TRBV30 and TRBJ2-2, with D perhaps TRBD1 (6 bases). The CDR3 loop spans 15 amino acids. V lost 2 bases and J lost 1, with 11 bases in between. CDR1 GTSNPN and CDR2 SVGIG come from the germline V gene (reference sequence). Written as DNA, the CDR3 is TGTGCCTGGAGTACCGGGACATTGAACACCGGGGAGCTGTTTTTT. It is translated as CAWSTGTLNTGELFF.

The genes are TRBV14 and TRBJ2-2; 7 bases map to TRBD1. V gave up 6 bases and J gave up 0 bases; unmatched junction bases: 4. This CDR3 contains 15 residues. Germline loops: CDR1 SGHDN, CDR2 FVKESK. The CDR3 loop reads CASSRGQTNTGELFF. CDR3 nucleotide sequence: TGTGCCAGCAGTCGGGGACAGACGAACACCGGGGAGCTGTTTTTT. Using reference TRBV14 and TRBJ2-2 for the parts outside the CDR3, the full variable domain is EAGVTQFPSHSVIEKGQTVTLRCDPISGHDNLYWYRRVMGKEIKFLLHFVKESKQDESGMPNNRFLAERTGGTYSTLKVQPAELEDSGVYFCASSRGQTNTGELFFGEGSRLTVL.

The J gene is TRBJ1-2, the V gene TRBV2; TRBD1 matches at 9 bases. The CDR3 covers 14 residues. V trimming: 9 bases; J trimming: 9 bases; junction bases outside the gene matches: 14. Germline lookup yields CDR1 SNHLY and CDR2 FYNNEI. CDR3 sequence reads: CASKQGAVGISYTF. CDR3 nucleotide sequence: TGTGCCAGTAAACAGGGGGCTGTTGGGATAAGCTACACCTTC. The entire variable domain, with the rest obtained from reference TRBV2 and TRBJ1-2, is as follows: EPEVTQTPSHQVTQMGQEVILRCVPISNHLYFYWYRQILGQKVEFLVSFYNNEISEKSEIFDDQFSVERPDGSNFTLKIRSTKLEDSAMYFCASKQGAVGISYTFGSGTRLTVV.

CDR3 region: CASSQQGTEAFF. In DNA, the CDR3 is TGTGCCAGCAGTCAGCAGGGGACTGAAGCTTTCTTT. The chain combines TRBV7-2 with TRBJ1-1; possibly TRBD1 for D (6 bases). Germline V gives CDR1 SGHTA, CDR2 FQGNSA. V was clipped by 6 bases and J by 5 bases, with 10 bases between them. The CDR3 spans 12 residues.